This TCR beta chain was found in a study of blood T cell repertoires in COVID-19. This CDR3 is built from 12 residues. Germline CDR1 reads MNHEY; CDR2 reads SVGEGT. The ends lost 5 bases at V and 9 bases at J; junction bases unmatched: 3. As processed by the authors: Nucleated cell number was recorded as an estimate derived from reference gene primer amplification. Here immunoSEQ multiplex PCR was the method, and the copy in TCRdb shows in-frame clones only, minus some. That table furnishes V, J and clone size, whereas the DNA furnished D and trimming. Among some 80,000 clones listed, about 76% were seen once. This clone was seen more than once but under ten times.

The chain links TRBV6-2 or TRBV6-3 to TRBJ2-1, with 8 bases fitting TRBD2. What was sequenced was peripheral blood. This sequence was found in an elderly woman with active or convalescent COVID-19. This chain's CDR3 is CASSPAGVEQFF. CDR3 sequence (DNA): TGTGCCAGCAGTCCAGCGGGGGTTGAGCAGTTCTTC.